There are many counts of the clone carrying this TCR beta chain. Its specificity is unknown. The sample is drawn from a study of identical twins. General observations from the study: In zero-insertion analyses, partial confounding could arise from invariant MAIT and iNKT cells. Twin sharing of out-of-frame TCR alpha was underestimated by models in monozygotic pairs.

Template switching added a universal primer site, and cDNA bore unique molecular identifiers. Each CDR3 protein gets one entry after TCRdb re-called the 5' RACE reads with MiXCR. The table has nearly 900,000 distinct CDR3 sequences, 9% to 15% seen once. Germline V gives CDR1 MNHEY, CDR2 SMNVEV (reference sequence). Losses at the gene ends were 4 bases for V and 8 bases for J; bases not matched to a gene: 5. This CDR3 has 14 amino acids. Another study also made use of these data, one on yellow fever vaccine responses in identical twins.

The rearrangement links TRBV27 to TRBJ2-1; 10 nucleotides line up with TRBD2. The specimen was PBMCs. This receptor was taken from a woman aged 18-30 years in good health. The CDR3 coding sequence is TGTGCCAGCAGTTCTAGCGGGAGTGGCGATGAGCAGTTCTTC. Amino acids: CASSSSGSGDEQFF.